These 27 T cell receptor beta chains were sequenced from one sample in a study of blood T cell repertoires in COVID-19. Sequenced by immunoSEQ multiplex PCR; TCRdb stores in-frame clones only, minus some. Of a few hundred thousand clones listed, roughly 86% are singletons. Sequenced: PBMCs or T cells enriched from blood (not recorded which). The receptors were sampled from a man aged 25-45 years who had recovered from COVID-19.

This chain connects TRBV12-3 or TRBV12-4 to TRBJ2-1; possible D gene TRBD2, 5 bases. The CDR3 sequence is 12 residues long. The germline V and J ends were trimmed by 4 bases and 4 bases, with 5 bases remaining between them. The CDR3 DNA reads as TGTGCCAGCAGTTCGGGGTACAATGAGCAGTTCTTC. This sequence encodes CASSSGYNEQFF.

The chain recombines TRBV6-1 with TRBJ1-1, with D hard to call. This CDR3 is 14 amino acids long. Germline assignment: CDR1 MNHNS and CDR2 SASEGT. Trimming removed 2 bases at V and 0 bases at J, with 7 bases between. The CDR3 protein is CASSESTMNTEAFF. CDR3 sequence (DNA): TGTGCCAGCAGTGAATCGACAATGAACACTGAAGCTTTCTTT.

The rearrangement links TRBV9 to TRBJ2-1, with D possibly matching TRBD2 (6 bases). The CDR3 sequence is 15 residues long. V lost 0 bases to trimming and J lost 5 bases, with 12 bases between them. CDR1 is SGDLS, CDR2 YYNGEE, per germline. CDR3 sequence: CASSVAGSGNNEQFF. The CDR3 bases are TGTGCCAGCAGCGTAGCGGGTAGCGGAAACAATGAGCAGTTCTTC.

The chain combines TRBV11-3 with TRBJ2-6; 7 bases map to TRBD2. Looked up from germline, CDR1 is SGHNT and CDR2 is YENEEA. This CDR3 region has 17 residues. Trimming cost V 1 base and J 2 bases; bases outside gene matches: 5. This CDR3 is CASSLGPRGAGANVLTF. CDR3 DNA: TGTGCCAGCAGCTTAGGCCCTCGGGGGGCTGGGGCCAACGTCCTGACTTTC.

The chain joins TRBV2 to TRBJ1-2; no firm D call. The CDR3 extends over 14 amino acids. Germline lookup yields CDR1 SNHLY and CDR2 FYNNEI. Trimming shortened V by 2 bases and J by 8 bases, and 15 bases separated the two germline ends. DNA for the CDR3: TGTGCCAGCAGTGAAAAGGTCGGCCGAGGCGGCTACACCTTC. Amino acids: CASSEKVGRGGYTF. The entire variable domain, with the rest obtained from reference TRBV2 and TRBJ1-2, is as follows: EPEVTQTPSHQVTQMGQEVILRCVPISNHLYFYWYRQILGQKVEFLVSFYNNEISEKSEIFDDQFSVERPDGSNFTLKIRSTKLEDSAMYFCASSEKVGRGGYTFGSGTRLTVV.

The chain links TRBV7-9 to TRBJ1-4; D uncertain. The germline V gene has CDR1 SEHNR and CDR2 FQNEAQ (reference sequence). The CDR3 spans 15 residues. The V end lost 4 bases, the J end lost 0 bases, and 9 bases lay between the germline ends. CDR3 in DNA: TGTGCCAGCAGCTCCTGGCCCGCAACTAATGAAAAACTGTTTTTT. Translating gives CASSSWPATNEKLFF.

The rearrangement links TRBV5-8 to TRBJ1-1, with D possibly matching TRBD1 (5 bases). Germline CDR1 SGHTS, CDR2 YDEGEE. V was pared by 0 bases and J by 11 bases, with 14 bases between. CDR3 length: 13 residues. The CDR3 DNA follows: TGTGCCAGCAGCTTGGGTCGATCCCCAGGGGCTTTCTTT. Its translation: CASSLGRSPGAFF.

The genes are TRBV27 and TRBJ1-2; tentatively, D is TRBD1 (6 bases). Germline-derived CDR1 and CDR2 are MNHEY and SMNVEV (reference sequence). The ends were cut back, 6 bases at V and 8 bases at J, with 19 bases in the middle. This CDR3 is built from 14 residues. The CDR3 loop reads CASRPTGPTGGYTF. In DNA form, the CDR3 reads TGTGCCAGCAGGCCAACAGGGCCTACGGGCGGCTACACCTTC.

This chain joins TRBV11-2 and TRBJ1-1; 7 bases are a match to TRBD1. The CDR3 consists of 13 residues. V gave up 5 bases and J gave up 11 bases; unmatched junction bases: 11. The germline gives CDR1 SGHAT, CDR2 FQNNGV. The CDR3 nucleotides read TGTGCCAGCAGCCCGAATCAGGGGGTGGAGGCTTTCTTT. This gives the protein CASSPNQGVEAFF.

The rearrangement uses TRBV5-6 and TRBJ1-6; 7 bases agree with TRBD1. Germline CDR1 SGHDT, CDR2 YYEEEE. The V segment lost 3 bases and the J segment 8 bases; nucleotides outside the gene matches: 5. The CDR3 spans 14 residues. The CDR3 DNA sequence: TGTGCCAGCAGCTCGACAGGGAACGATTCACCCCTCCACTTT. Its protein is CASSSTGNDSPLHF.

The genes are TRBV27 and TRBJ2-1, with TRBD2 identical over 11 bases. Germline CDR1 reads MNHEY; CDR2 reads SMNVEV (reference sequence). The CDR3 runs 15 residues. Losses at the gene ends were 2 bases for V and 9 bases for J; bases not matched to a gene: 6. The CDR3 sequence is CASSLVAGGLVEQFF. DNA for the CDR3: TGTGCCAGCAGTTTAGTAGCGGGGGGGCTAGTTGAGCAGTTCTTC.

This clone was detected once. This sequence joins TRBV10-1 and TRBJ1-2; a weak D match, TRBD1 (6 bases). With 3 bases removed from V and 8 bases from J, the gap between germline ends came to 19 bases. There are 15 residues in the CDR3. Germline-derived CDR1 and CDR2 are WNHNN and SYGVQD (reference sequence). CDR3 loop: CASSDSRQGYNGYTF. CDR3 DNA: TGCGCCAGCAGTGATTCGAGGCAGGGGTATAACGGCTACACCTTC.

The chain joins TRBV5-5 to TRBJ1-6; 9 bases agree with TRBD1. Per the germline V gene, CDR1 is SGHKS and CDR2 is YYEKEE (reference sequence). CDR3 size: 18 residues. V shed 4 bases and J 9 bases; nucleotides not matched to a gene: 17. This CDR3 reads CASSLGQGIIRAVSPLHF. The CDR3 nucleotides read TGTGCCAGCAGCCTTGGACAGGGGATTATAAGGGCAGTTTCACCCCTCCACTTT.

The chain has TRBV6-1 and TRBJ1-4, with TRBD1 as a possible D gene (5 bases). The CDR3 is 15 amino acids. Trimming shortened V by 2 bases and J by 5 bases, and 12 bases separated the two germline ends. CDR1 is MNHNS and CDR2 is SASEGT in the germline V gene. For the CDR3, the DNA is TGTGCCAGCAGTGAACTGCCAGGGTGGAATGAAAAACTGTTTTTT. Protein: CASSELPGWNEKLFF.

The chain links TRBV12-5 to TRBJ1-1; a possible D gene is TRBD1 (5 bases). Germline CDR1 and CDR2: LGHNT and FRNRAP. V lost 6 bases and J 7 bases, leaving 12 bases between the germline ends. The CDR3 has 12 residues. The DNA of the CDR3 is TGTGCTAGTGGGACCTCGGGGGGTGAAGCTTTCTTT. Amino acid sequence: CASGTSGGEAFF.

This chain links TRBV27 with TRBJ1-3, with D unclear. Germline lookup yields CDR1 MNHEY and CDR2 SMNVEV (reference sequence). This CDR3 contains 14 residues. With 4 bases removed from V and 3 bases from J, the gap between germline ends came to 10 bases. The CDR3 nucleotides read TGTGCCAGCAGTTCGTCGGTTAGTGGAAACACCATATATTTT. Protein sequence: CASSSSVSGNTIYF.

The V call is TRBV4-1, the J call TRBJ1-2; D call uncertain. Trimming cost V 0 bases and J 5 bases, with 7 bases left between them. The CDR3 sequence is 13 residues long. Germline V lookup: CDR1 MGHRA, CDR2 YSYEKL. The CDR3 nucleotides are TGCGCCAGCAGCCAAGACCGCCGGTATGGCTACACCTTC. This codes for CASSQDRRYGYTF.

J is TRBJ1-2 and V is TRBV14; TRBD1 agrees at 10 bases. Germline V CDR1 and CDR2: SGHDN, FVKESK. The CDR3 has 16 residues. V was clipped by 0 bases and J by 4 bases; unmatched bases: 5. CDR3 sequence reads: CASSQDAGQGGYGYTF. In nucleotides, the CDR3 is TGTGCCAGCAGCCAAGATGCCGGACAGGGGGGCTATGGCTACACCTTC.

The V gene is TRBV6-5, the J gene TRBJ1-1; TRBD1 matches at 7 bases. J was trimmed by 6 bases and V by 4 bases; bases with no gene match: 11. Germline values: CDR1 MNHEY, CDR2 SVGAGI. The CDR3 length is 15 residues. CDR3 region: CASSSLGRGKAEAFF. In nucleotides, the CDR3 is TGTGCCAGCAGTTCCTTAGGCAGGGGGAAGGCTGAAGCTTTCTTT.

The chain links TRBV3-1 (or the pseudogene TRBV3-2) to TRBJ1-4; 11 bases are shared with TRBD1. This CDR3 has 14 residues. V gave up 2 bases and J gave up 10 bases; unmatched junction bases: 3. Germline V CDR1 and CDR2: LGHDT, YNNKEL (reference sequence). The CDR3 reads CASSQQGQGVKLFF. CDR3 DNA: TGTGCCAGCAGCCAACAGGGACAGGGGGTAAAACTGTTTTTT.

The V and J genes are TRBV4-3 and TRBJ1-4; D is perhaps TRBD1 (5 bases). The CDR3 covers 13 residues. The germline gives CDR1 LGHNA, CDR2 YSLEER. V gave up 3 bases and J gave up 8 bases, with 10 bases separating them. The chain's CDR3 is CASSQGWGEKLFF. CDR3 bases: TGCGCCAGCAGCCAGGGGTGGGGCGAAAAACTGTTTTTT.

Turning to this clone: Other nucleotide sequences in the sample specify the same CDR3. This chain uses TRBV6-1 with TRBJ2-7, with 14 nucleotides matching TRBD2. Trimming removed 4 bases from V and 1 base from J; junction bases left unmatched: 12. The CDR3 runs to 19 residues. Germline loops: CDR1 MNHNS, CDR2 SASEGT. The CDR3 nucleotides read TGTGCCAGCAGTGCCTTGTCCGCGACTAGCGGGGGGGCGTCCTACGAGCAGTACTTC. Translating it yields CASSALSATSGGASYEQYF.

This chain links TRBV3-1 (or the pseudogene TRBV3-2) with TRBJ2-3; 7 bases are a match to TRBD2. The CDR3 is 18 amino acids. Per the germline V gene, CDR1 is LGHDT and CDR2 is YNNKEL (reference sequence). Losses at the gene ends were 5 bases for V and 0 bases for J; bases not matched to a gene: 14. Here the CDR3 DNA reads TGTGCCAGCAGCGACTCGGATAGAGCGGGGCCTAGCACAGATACGCAGTATTTT. Protein: CASSDSDRAGPSTDTQYF.

Only a few counts were recorded for this clone. The CDR3 here is CASSHPGHLEGETQYF. Written as DNA, the CDR3 is TGTGCCAGCAGCCACCCGGGACACCTCGAGGGAGAGACCCAGTACTTC. V and J are TRBV5-4 and TRBJ2-5, with D possibly matching TRBD1 (6 bases). The V gene lost 4 bases and the J gene lost 4 bases, with 20 bases spanning the gap. The CDR3 covers 16 residues. Germline assignment: CDR1 SGHNT and CDR2 YYREEE (reference sequence). Variable domain in full (rest from reference TRBV5-4 and TRBJ2-5): ETGVTQSPTHLIKTRGQQVTLRCSSQSGHNTVSWYQQALGQGPQFIFQYYREEENGRGNFPPRFSGLQFPNYSSELNVNALELDDSALYLCASSHPGHLEGETQYFGPGTRLLVL.

The chain links TRBV5-1 to TRBJ2-1; 8 bases agree with TRBD1. Looked up from germline, CDR1 is SGHRS and CDR2 is YFSETQ. This CDR3 contains 15 residues. Losses at the gene ends were 1 base for V and 8 bases for J; bases not matched to a gene: 8. CDR3 region: CASSLPRTGMDEQFF. The CDR3 nucleotides are TGCGCCAGCAGCTTGCCCCGGACAGGGATGGATGAGCAGTTCTTC.

This chain joins TRBV6-5 and TRBJ1-2, with 8 bases that match TRBD1. Germline CDR1 and CDR2: MNHEY and SVGAGI. The CDR3 spans 15 residues. V lost 4 bases and J lost 3; bases outside the gene matches: 7. The DNA of the CDR3 is TGTGCCAGCAGTTCCCACGGGACAGGAGACTATGGCTACACCTTC. Translated: CASSSHGTGDYGYTF.

The chain has TRBV7-6 and TRBJ2-1; D is perhaps TRBD2 (5 bases). Looked up from germline, CDR1 is SGHVS and CDR2 is FNYEAQ. The CDR3 runs to 16 residues. Trimming took 4 bases from V and 0 from J, leaving 13 bases between them. DNA of the CDR3: TGTGCCAGCAGCTCCGAAGCGGCGAGCTCCTACAATGAGCAGTTCTTC. This translates into CASSSEAASSYNEQFF. The whole variable domain, remainder taken from reference TRBV7-6 and TRBJ2-1, is GAGVSQSPRYKVTKRGQDVALRCDPISGHVSLYWYRQALGQGPEFLTYFNYEAQQDKSGLPNDRFSAERPEGSISTLTIQRTEQRDSAMYRCASSSEAASSYNEQFFGPGTRLTVL.